Only one count was recorded for the clone carrying this T cell receptor (beta chain). Its antigen is as yet unknown. The CDR3 regions of TCR beta were amplified from RNA transcripts. TCR CDR3 underwent first-round RT-PCR with the HTBI primer set. Each CDR3 protein is one row after TCRdb ran MiXCR on the multiplex PCR reads. The data show roughly 300,000 distinct CDR3 sequences, roughly 21% seen once. The data originate from a study of T cells in Graves' hyperthyroidism and ophthalmopathy. Using over 8.5 ml of fresh peripheral blood, PBMCs were prepared. V was clipped by 0 bases and J by 10 bases, with 16 bases between them. The CDR3 spans 16 residues. Germline lookup yields CDR1 MDHEN and CDR2 SYDVKM. Study results and caveats: Separation of ophthalmopathy from stable hyperthyroidism was achieved by a 13 V-J model. Among clonotypes expanded in thyroid above 0.001, most were also found in blood.

Specimen: blood. This sequence was found in a woman between 45 and 60 years old with Graves' hyperthyroidism. V is TRBV28 and J is TRBJ1-6; D perhaps matches TRBD1 (5 bases). This CDR3 is CASSLWGTTENSPLHF. CDR3 in DNA: TGTGCCAGCAGTTTATGGGGGACGACGGAGAACTCACCCCTCCACTTT. The entire variable domain, with the rest obtained from reference TRBV28 and TRBJ1-6, is as follows: DVKVTQSSRYLVKRTGEKVFLECVQDMDHENMFWYRQDPGLGLRLIYFSYDVKMKEKGDIPEGYSVSREKKERFSLILESASTNQTSMYLCASSLWGTTENSPLHFGNGTRLTVT.